These 14 T cell receptor beta chains share one sample of origin, sequenced in a study of identifying expanded T cells in peripheral blood. Some clones are missing from TCRdb's copy, which holds only in-frame ones; the method was immunoSEQ multiplex PCR. The sample carries 90,000 to 120,000 clones, approximately 90% recorded once. Sequences were obtained from blood. The origin of the receptors is a person aged 18-70 years in good health.

V usage is TRBV7-6 and J usage is TRBJ1-6; TRBD1 matches at 10 bases. Germline V gives CDR1 SGHVS, CDR2 FNYEAQ. The CDR3 has 14 amino acids. Trimming removed 7 bases from V and 7 bases from J; junction bases left unmatched: 4. The CDR3 loop is CASTMGQGNSPLHF. The CDR3 region has the DNA TGTGCCAGCACCATGGGACAGGGGAATTCACCCCTCCACTTT.

This clone showed up just a few times. This sequence joins TRBV30 and TRBJ1-6; D unclear. CDR3 length: 13 residues. Germline loops: CDR1 GTSNPN, CDR2 SVGIG (reference sequence). V was cut by 0 bases and J by 7 bases, with 7 bases left in between. The CDR3 region is CAWSVDPNSPLHF. DNA for the CDR3: TGTGCCTGGAGTGTGGATCCCAATTCACCCCTCCACTTT.

This clone was seen once. The rearrangement joins TRBV4-3 to TRBJ2-6; D gene ambiguous. Germline assignment: CDR1 LGHNA and CDR2 YSLEER. The CDR3 loop spans 16 amino acids. Trimming left V 3 bases short and J 2 bases short, with 11 bases between. The CDR3, as DNA: TGCGCCAGCAGCCAGGGCGACTTAACTGGGGCCAACGTCCTGACTTTC. It is translated as CASSQGDLTGANVLTF.

The V gene is TRBV6-5, the J gene TRBJ1-5; D unresolved. This CDR3 spans 15 amino acids. The V gene lost 8 bases and the J gene lost 1 base, with 15 bases spanning the gap. Germline CDR1 and CDR2: MNHEY and SVGAGI. The CDR3 nucleotides read TGTGCCAGCTCAGAGATGGGATCGAGCAATCAGCCCCAGCATTTT. Residues: CASSEMGSSNQPQHF.

The chain links TRBV27 to TRBJ2-7, with D hard to call. With 4 bases removed from V and 1 base from J, the gap between germline ends came to 8 bases. Germline V lookup: CDR1 MNHEY, CDR2 SMNVEV (reference sequence). This CDR3 comprises 13 residues. The DNA for the CDR3 is TGTGCCAGCAGTTCTGAGCTTTCCTACGAGCAGTACTTC. Its protein is CASSSELSYEQYF.

The chain couples TRBV6-5 to TRBJ1-5; the D is unclear. This CDR3 spans 14 amino acids. The germline V and J ends were trimmed by 5 bases and 2 bases, with 10 bases remaining between them. Germline V gene lookup returns CDR1 MNHEY and CDR2 SVGAGI. The DNA of the CDR3 is TGTGCCAGCAGTGTCCGCCCAGGCAATCAGCCCCAGCATTTT. It translates to CASSVRPGNQPQHF.

This sequence joins TRBV6-1 and TRBJ1-1; no definite D call. Between the trimmed V and J ends, which lost 4 bases and 6 bases, there was a span of 15 bases. This CDR3 comprises 14 residues. Per germline, CDR1 MNHNS and CDR2 SASEGT. CDR3 loop: CASSVSPNVPEAFF. CDR3 DNA sequence: TGTGCCAGCAGTGTGTCCCCCAATGTCCCTGAAGCTTTCTTT.

The J gene is TRBJ2-7, the V gene TRBV4-2, with 7 bases aligning to TRBD1. Trimming at V came to 0 bases and at J to 4 bases, leaving 3 bases not matched to a gene. Germline V gene lookup returns CDR1 LGHNA and CDR2 YNFKEQ. This CDR3 region has 14 residues. The CDR3 nucleotides are TGTGCCAGCAGCCAAGAAGAGGGGGCGTACGAGCAGTACTTC. Amino acids: CASSQEEGAYEQYF.

V and J are TRBV4-1 and TRBJ2-2; 10 bases are shared with TRBD2. This CDR3 contains 16 residues. The germline V gene has CDR1 MGHRA and CDR2 YSYEKL. V lost 2 bases and J lost 6; bases outside the gene matches: 6. The CDR3 coding sequence is TGCGCCAGCAGCCAAAGCCCCAGCGGGGGGGCCGGGGAGCTGTTTTTT. Encoded protein: CASSQSPSGGAGELFF.

The chain links TRBV7-2 to TRBJ1-2, with TRBD1 as a possible D gene (5 bases). Trimming pared 1 base from V and 7 bases from J, leaving 10 bases between. The CDR3 has 13 residues. Germline loops: CDR1 SGHTA, CDR2 FQGNSA. Here the CDR3 reads CASSLGQRGGYTF. The DNA of the CDR3 is TGTGCCAGCAGCTTAGGACAGCGGGGTGGCTACACCTTC.

The rearrangement links TRBV2 to TRBJ1-5; 10 nucleotides agree with TRBD1. Trimming at V came to 7 bases and at J to 5 bases, leaving 5 bases not matched to a gene. The CDR3 covers 14 residues. Looked up from germline, CDR1 is SNHLY and CDR2 is FYNNEI. DNA for the CDR3: TGTGCCAGCACCGGGACAGGGGTTTATCAGCCCCAGCATTTT. Its translation is CASTGTGVYQPQHF. Based on the CDR3 plus reference TRBV2 and TRBJ1-5, the full variable domain is EPEVTQTPSHQVTQMGQEVILRCVPISNHLYFYWYRQILGQKVEFLVSFYNNEISEKSEIFDDQFSVERPDGSNFTLKIRSTKLEDSAMYFCASTGTGVYQPQHFGDGTRLSIL.

This clone has only one observation. The chain uses TRBV9 and TRBJ2-5; TRBD1 is a possible D gene (6 bases). CDR1 is SGDLS, CDR2 YYNGEE, per germline. This CDR3 has 16 residues. Trimming shortened V by 4 bases and J by 3 bases, and 19 bases separated the two germline ends. The CDR3 sequence: CASSQGLATGEETQYF. CDR3 DNA: TGTGCCAGCAGCCAGGGGCTAGCAACCGGGGAAGAGACCCAGTACTTC.

The chain uses TRBV6-6 and TRBJ2-3, with 8 bases lining up with TRBD2. This CDR3 has 16 amino acids. V dropped 6 bases and J dropped 6; count of bases not matched to a gene: 14. CDR1 is MNHNY, CDR2 SVGAGI, per germline (reference sequence). This CDR3 is CASSHTLAGDPDTQYF. For the CDR3, the DNA is TGTGCCAGCAGCCATACTCTAGCGGGTGACCCGGATACGCAGTATTTT.

J is TRBJ2-1 and V is TRBV12-5, with 12 nucleotides matching TRBD1. The CDR3 loop spans 16 amino acids. In germline, CDR1 is LGHNT, CDR2 FRNRAP. Here the CDR3 reads CASRERDRGQIDEQFF. CDR3 bases: TGTGCCTCTCGTGAAAGGGACAGGGGGCAAATCGATGAGCAGTTCTTC.